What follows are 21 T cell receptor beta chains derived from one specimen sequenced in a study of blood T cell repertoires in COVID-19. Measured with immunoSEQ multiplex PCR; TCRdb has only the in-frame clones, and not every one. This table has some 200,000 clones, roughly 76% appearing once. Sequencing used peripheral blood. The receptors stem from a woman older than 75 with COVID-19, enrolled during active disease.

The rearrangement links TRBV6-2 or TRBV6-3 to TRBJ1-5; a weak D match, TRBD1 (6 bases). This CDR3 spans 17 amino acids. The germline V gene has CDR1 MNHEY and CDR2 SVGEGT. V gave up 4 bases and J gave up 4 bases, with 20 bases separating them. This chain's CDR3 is CASSWGGAARRNQPQHF. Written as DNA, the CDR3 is TGTGCCAGCAGTTGGGGGGGCGCTGCCCGGAGGAATCAGCCCCAGCATTTT.

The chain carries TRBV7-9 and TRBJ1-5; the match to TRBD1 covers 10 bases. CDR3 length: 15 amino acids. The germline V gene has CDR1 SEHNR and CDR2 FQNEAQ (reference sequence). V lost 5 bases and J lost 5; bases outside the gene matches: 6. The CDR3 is CASSVGTGAYQPQHF. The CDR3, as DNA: TGTGCCAGCAGCGTCGGGACAGGGGCCTATCAGCCCCAGCATTTT.

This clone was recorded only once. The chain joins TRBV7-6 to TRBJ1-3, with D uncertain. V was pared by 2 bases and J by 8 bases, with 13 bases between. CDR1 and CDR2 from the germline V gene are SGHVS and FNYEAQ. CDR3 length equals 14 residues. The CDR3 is CASSLPFVRDTIYF. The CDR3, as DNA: TGTGCCAGCAGCTTACCCTTTGTGAGAGACACCATATATTTT.

The CDR3 spells CASSSRVDQPQHF. In DNA, the CDR3 is TGTGCCAGCAGCTCCCGGGTCGATCAGCCCCAGCATTTT. The V gene is TRBV7-2, the J gene TRBJ1-5; D unclear. The V and J ends lost 4 bases and 5 bases respectively, with 9 bases between them. Per the germline V gene, CDR1 is SGHTA and CDR2 is FQGNSA. This CDR3 spans 13 amino acids.

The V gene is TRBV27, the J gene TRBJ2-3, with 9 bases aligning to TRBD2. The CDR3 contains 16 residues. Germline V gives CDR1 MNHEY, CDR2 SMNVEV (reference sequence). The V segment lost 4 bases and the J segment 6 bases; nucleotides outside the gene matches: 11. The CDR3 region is CASSSRLAAGPDTQYF. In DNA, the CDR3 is TGTGCCAGCAGTTCCCGACTAGCGGCCGGTCCGGATACGCAGTATTTT.

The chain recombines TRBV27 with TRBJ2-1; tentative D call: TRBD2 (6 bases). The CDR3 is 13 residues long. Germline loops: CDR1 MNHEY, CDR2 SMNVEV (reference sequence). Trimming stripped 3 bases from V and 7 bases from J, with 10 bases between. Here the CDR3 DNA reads TGTGCCAGCAGTTTTAACGCGGGGAATGAGCAGTTCTTC. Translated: CASSFNAGNEQFF.

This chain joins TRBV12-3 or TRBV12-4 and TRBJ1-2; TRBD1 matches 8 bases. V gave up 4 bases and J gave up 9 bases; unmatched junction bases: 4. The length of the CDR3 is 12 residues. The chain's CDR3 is CASSSTGVSYTF. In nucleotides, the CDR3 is TGTGCCAGCAGTTCGACAGGGGTTAGCTACACCTTC.

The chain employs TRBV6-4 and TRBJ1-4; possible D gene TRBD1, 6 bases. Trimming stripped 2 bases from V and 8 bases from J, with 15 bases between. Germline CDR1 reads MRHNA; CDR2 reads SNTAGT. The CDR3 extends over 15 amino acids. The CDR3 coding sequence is TGTGCCAGCAGTGACACGGCGGGGGCGCGAGAAAAACTGTTTTTT. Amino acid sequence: CASSDTAGAREKLFF.

CDR3 region: CASSSTSGRVGELFF. The DNA for the CDR3 is TGTGCCAGCAGTTCGACTAGCGGGAGAGTCGGGGAGCTGTTTTTT. The chain links TRBV5-4 to TRBJ2-2, with TRBD2 matching over 12 bases. With 5 bases clipped from V and 7 bases from J, the junction kept 6 bases outside the gene matches. Per the germline V gene, CDR1 is SGHNT and CDR2 is YYREEE (reference sequence). The CDR3 consists of 15 residues.

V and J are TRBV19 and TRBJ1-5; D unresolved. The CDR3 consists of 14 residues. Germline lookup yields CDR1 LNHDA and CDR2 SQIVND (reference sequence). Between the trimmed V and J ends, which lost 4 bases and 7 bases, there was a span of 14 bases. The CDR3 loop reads CASSRWGSGQPQHF. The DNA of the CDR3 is TGTGCCAGTAGTAGGTGGGGTAGCGGCCAGCCCCAGCATTTT. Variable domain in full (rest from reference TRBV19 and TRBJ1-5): DGGITQSPKYLFRKEGQNVTLSCEQNLNHDAMYWYRQDPGQGLRLIYYSQIVNDFQKGDIAEGYSVSREKKESFPLTVTSAQKNPTAFYLCASSRWGSGQPQHFGDGTRLSIL.

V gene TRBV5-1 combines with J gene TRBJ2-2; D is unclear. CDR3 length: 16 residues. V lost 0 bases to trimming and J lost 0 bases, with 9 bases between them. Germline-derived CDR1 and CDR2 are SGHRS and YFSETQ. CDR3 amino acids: CASSLGNNANTGELFF. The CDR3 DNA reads TGCGCCAGCAGCTTGGGAAACAACGCGAACACCGGGGAGCTGTTTTTT.

Here the CDR3 DNA reads TGTGCCAGCAGCTTAGTGCAGGGCCCCGGGGAGACCCAGTACTTC. Amino acids: CASSLVQGPGETQYF. The genes are TRBV7-9 and TRBJ2-5; D may be TRBD1 (5 bases). The CDR3 runs to 15 residues. Trimming stripped 1 base from V and 5 bases from J, with 14 bases between. Germline values: CDR1 SEHNR, CDR2 FQNEAQ (reference sequence). The full variable domain, rest sourced from reference TRBV7-9 and TRBJ2-5, is DTGVSQNPRHKITKRGQNVTFRCDPISEHNRLYWYRQTLGQGPEFLTYFQNEAQLEKSRLLSDRFSAERPKGSFSTLEIQRTEQGDSAMYLCASSLVQGPGETQYFGPGTRLLVL.

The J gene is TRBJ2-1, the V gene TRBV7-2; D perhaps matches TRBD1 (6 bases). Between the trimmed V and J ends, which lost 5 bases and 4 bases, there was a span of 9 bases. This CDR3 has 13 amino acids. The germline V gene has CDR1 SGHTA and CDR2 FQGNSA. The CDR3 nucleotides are TGTGCCAGCAGCCATGACAGGTACAATGAGCAGTTCTTC. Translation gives CASSHDRYNEQFF.

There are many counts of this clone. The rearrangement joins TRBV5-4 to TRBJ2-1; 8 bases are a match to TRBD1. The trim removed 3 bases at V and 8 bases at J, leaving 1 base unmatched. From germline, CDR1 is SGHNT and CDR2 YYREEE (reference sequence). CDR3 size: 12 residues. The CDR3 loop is CASSSGGYEQFF. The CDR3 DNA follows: TGTGCCAGCAGCTCAGGGGGCTATGAGCAGTTCTTC. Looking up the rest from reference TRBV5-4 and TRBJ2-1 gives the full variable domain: ETGVTQSPTHLIKTRGQQVTLRCSSQSGHNTVSWYQQALGQGPQFIFQYYREEENGRGNFPPRFSGLQFPNYSSELNVNALELDDSALYLCASSSGGYEQFFGPGTRLTVL.

CDR3: CASSAQAGGTYEQYF. The CDR3 DNA follows: TGTGCCAGTAGTGCCCAAGCGGGAGGTACCTACGAGCAGTACTTC. The chain has TRBV19 and TRBJ2-7; 9 bases align to TRBD2. V lost 5 bases to trimming and J lost 2 bases; unmatched junction nucleotides: 7. Germline loops: CDR1 LNHDA, CDR2 SQIVND (reference sequence). The CDR3 sequence is 15 residues long.

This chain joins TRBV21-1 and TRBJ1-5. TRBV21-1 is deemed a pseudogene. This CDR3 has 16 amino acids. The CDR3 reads CASSPPGRVMAQPQHF. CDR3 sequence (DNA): TGTGCCAGCAGCCCCCCTGGGCGGGTCATGGCTCAGCCCCAGCATTTT.

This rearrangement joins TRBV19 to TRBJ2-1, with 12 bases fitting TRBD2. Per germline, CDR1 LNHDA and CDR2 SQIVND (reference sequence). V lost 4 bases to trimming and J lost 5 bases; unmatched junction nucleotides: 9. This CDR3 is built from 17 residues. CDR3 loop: CASSTTPGLAGHNEQFF. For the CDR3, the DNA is TGTGCCAGTAGTACGACCCCCGGACTAGCGGGGCACAATGAGCAGTTCTTC.

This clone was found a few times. CDR3 in amino acids: CASSLSGAVVTEAFF. CDR3 coding DNA: TGTGCCAGCAGCTTGAGTGGGGCAGTAGTAACTGAAGCTTTCTTT. V and J are TRBV5-8 and TRBJ1-1; D may be TRBD1 (5 bases). CDR3 length equals 15 residues. Deletions cut 1 base from V and 5 bases from J, with 15 bases between. CDR1 is SGHTS and CDR2 is YDEGEE in the germline V gene.

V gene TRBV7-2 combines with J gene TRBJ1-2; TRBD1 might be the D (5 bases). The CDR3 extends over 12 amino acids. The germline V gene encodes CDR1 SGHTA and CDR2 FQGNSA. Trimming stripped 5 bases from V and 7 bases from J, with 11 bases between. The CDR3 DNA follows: TGTGCCAGCAGCCTCAACGGGGGTGGCTACACCTTC. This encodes CASSLNGGGYTF.

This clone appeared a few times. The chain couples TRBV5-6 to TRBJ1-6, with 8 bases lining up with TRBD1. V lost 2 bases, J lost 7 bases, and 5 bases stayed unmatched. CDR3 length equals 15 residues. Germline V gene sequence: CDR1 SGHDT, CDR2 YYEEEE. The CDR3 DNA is TGTGCCAGCAGCTTCGGGACAGGAAGCAATTCACCCCTCCACTTT. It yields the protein CASSFGTGSNSPLHF.

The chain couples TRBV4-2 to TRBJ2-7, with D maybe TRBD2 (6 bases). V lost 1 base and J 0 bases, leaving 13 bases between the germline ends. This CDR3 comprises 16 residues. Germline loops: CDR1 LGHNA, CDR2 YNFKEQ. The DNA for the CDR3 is TGTGCCAGCAGCCAAGTTGGCCAGGGAGGCTCCTACGAGCAGTACTTC. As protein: CASSQVGQGGSYEQYF.